These T cell receptor beta chains were read from a single sample in a study of identical twins. Using its own MiXCR run on the 5' RACE reads, TCRdb lists one record per CDR3 protein. The data hold fewer than 500,000 distinct CDR3 sequences, with 20% to 25% observed a single time. The same data also contributed to another study, on T cells expressing NK-cell markers.

What was sequenced was CD4+ T cells sorted from blood. The receptors here all came from a woman aged 18 to 35 in good health. CDR3s include the opening cysteine and the closing phenylalanine or tryptophan. A D gene is named only where the DNA matches it firmly. A row's size may be missing; if present it is once, few, many or a size class.

D	size	length	J	V	CDR3	DNA
TRBD1	few	15	TRBJ1-1	TRBV10-2	CASKGQGDPRNEAFF	TGCGCCAGCAAAGGACAGGGTGATCCCCGTAATGAAGCTTTCTTT
TRBD1	-	14	TRBJ2-5	TRBV5-1	CASSVGQGKETQYF	TGCGCCAGCAGCGTTGGACAGGGGAAGGAGACCCAGTACTTC
-	-	10	TRBJ2-5	TRBV30	CAWSRETQYF	TGTGCCTGGTCCAGGGAGACCCAGTACTTC
-	few	14	TRBJ1-3	TRBV3-1	CASSPFNSGNTIYF	TGTGCCAGCAGCCCCTTTAACTCTGGAAACACCATATATTTT
-	-	13	TRBJ2-1	TRBV4-2	CASSQGRANEQFF	TGTGCCAGCAGCCAAGGACGGGCCAATGAGCAGTTCTTC
-	few	12	TRBJ1-2	TRBV30	CAWTGEFRGYTF	TGTGCCTGGACAGGGGAATTTCGGGGCTACACCTTC
TRBD1	few	14	TRBJ1-5	TRBV6-1	CASTGTGDNQPQHF	TGTGCCAGCACCGGGACAGGGGATAATCAGCCCCAGCATTTT
TRBD1	-	17	TRBJ1-5	TRBV28	CASSLRTGQGSNQPQHF	TGTGCCAGCAGTCTCCGAACCGGACAGGGCTCCAATCAGCCCCAGCATTTT
-	few	14	TRBJ2-1	TRBV5-1	CASSSLGTYNEQFF	TGCGCCAGCAGCTCCCTGGGGACCTACAATGAGCAGTTCTTC
-	-	12	TRBJ2-5	TRBV12-3/TRBV12-4	CASSLEGKTQYF	TGTGCCAGCAGTTTAGAGGGGAAGACCCAGTACTTC
TRBD1	-	13	TRBJ1-1	TRBV20-1	CSAAGGWDRAAFF	TGCAGTGCCGCGGGTGGTTGGGACAGGGCGGCTTTCTTT
TRBD2	-	16	TRBJ2-5	TRBV11-2	CASSLSTSGGQETQYF	TGTGCCAGCAGCTTATCAACTAGCGGGGGGCAAGAGACCCAGTACTTC
TRBD1	once	14	TRBJ2-2	TRBV20-1	CSAAGTANTGELFF	TGCAGTGCTGCCGGGACAGCCAACACCGGGGAGCTGTTTTTT
-	few	13	TRBJ1-1	TRBV12-3/TRBV12-4	CASSFREITEAFF	TGTGCCAGCAGTTTCAGGGAGATCACTGAAGCTTTCTTT
TRBD2	few	18	TRBJ2-3	TRBV11-1	CASSSLAGGDLSTDTQYF	TGTGCCAGCAGCTCCCTAGCGGGGGGAGACCTTAGCACAGATACGCAGTATTTT
-	-	16	TRBJ2-5	TRBV3-1	CASSYHGSQVEETQYF	TGTGCCAGCAGCTACCATGGTTCCCAGGTGGAGGAGACCCAGTACTTC
TRBD2	-	15	TRBJ2-1	TRBV6-1	CASRPLAGRSGEQFF	TGTGCCAGCAGACCACTAGCGGGACGGAGTGGTGAGCAGTTCTTC
-	-	16	TRBJ2-7	TRBV6-5	CASSYSGWGSSYEQYF	TGTGCCAGCAGTTACTCGGGGTGGGGGAGCTCCTACGAGCAGTACTTC
-	-	13	TRBJ1-1	TRBV5-1	CASSWSDRTEAFF	TGCGCCAGCAGCTGGAGTGATAGGACTGAAGCTTTCTTT
-	-	17	TRBJ2-3	TRBV29-1	CSANKDRRMSSTDTQYF	TGCAGCGCTAATAAAGACAGGAGAATGTCTAGCACAGATACGCAGTATTTT
-	few	15	TRBJ2-3	TRBV12-3/TRBV12-4	CASSLTQRSTDTQYF	TGTGCCAGCAGTTTAACACAGCGGTCCACAGATACGCAGTATTTT
TRBD1	-	15	TRBJ2-7	TRBV10-3	CAISDPGQLSYEQYF	TGTGCCATCAGCGACCCGGGACAGCTATCCTACGAGCAGTACTTC
-	-	12	TRBJ1-1	TRBV6-6	CASSSAPPTAFF	TGTGCCAGCAGCTCCGCACCCCCGACCGCTTTCTTT
-	many	13	TRBJ2-3	TRBV24-1	CATSGTSTDTQYF	TGTGCCACTAGCGGAACTAGCACAGATACGCAGTATTTT
-	-	12	TRBJ2-5	TRBV7-6	CASSPTKKTQYF	TGTGCCAGCAGCCCAACTAAAAAGACCCAGTACTTC
-	-	14	TRBJ2-5	TRBV7-7	CASSAVSGEETQYF	TGTGCTAGCAGCGCGGTCTCAGGGGAAGAGACCCAGTACTTC
TRBD1	-	15	TRBJ2-3	TRBV2	CASSESTGGTDTQYF	TGTGCCAGCAGTGAATCGACAGGGGGCACAGATACGCAGTATTTT
-	few	13	TRBJ1-2	TRBV10-3	CAISESEEYGYTF	TGTGCCATCAGTGAGTCGGAGGAGTATGGCTACACCTTC
TRBD2	many	16	TRBJ2-5	TRBV5-4	CASSREGGSWDETQYF	TGTGCCAGCAGCAGAGAGGGCGGGAGTTGGGATGAGACCCAGTACTTC
-	-	16	TRBJ2-7	TRBV20-1	CSARDRKGTVTYEQYF	TGCAGTGCTAGAGATCGGAAGGGGACTGTCACCTACGAGCAGTACTTC
-	few	14	TRBJ2-7	TRBV3-1	CASSQDPALYEQYF	TGTGCCAGCAGCCAAGATCCGGCCCTCTACGAGCAGTACTTC
TRBD1	-	14	TRBJ1-1	TRBV12-3/TRBV12-4	CASRLVRTGTEAFF	TGTGCCAGCAGGCTCGTTAGGACAGGCACTGAAGCTTTCTTT
-	few	14	TRBJ1-1	TRBV29-1	CSVEDRQGSTEAFF	TGCAGCGTTGAAGATCGTCAGGGGAGCACTGAAGCTTTCTTT
TRBD1	few	15	TRBJ2-3	TRBV5-1	CASRLGTGGPDTQYF	TGCGCCAGCAGACTCGGGACAGGGGGTCCAGATACGCAGTATTTT
TRBD2	few	15	TRBJ2-2	TRBV5-6	CASSLTSGSPGELFF	TGTGCCAGCAGCTTGACTAGCGGGAGCCCCGGGGAGCTGTTTTTT
-	-	13	TRBJ1-4	TRBV6-1	CASRKSPNEKLFF	TGTGCCAGCCGAAAAAGTCCCAATGAAAAACTGTTTTTT
-	-	13	TRBJ2-1	TRBV18	CASSPPSDELQFF	TGTGCCAGCTCACCTCCCAGTGACGAACTGCAGTTCTTC
-	once	13	TRBJ2-2	TRBV2	CASSEIRAGELFF	TGTGCCAGCAGTGAAATTAGGGCCGGGGAGCTGTTTTTT
-	-	13	TRBJ2-5	TRBV7-2	CASSPEREETQYF	TGTGCCAGCAGCCCAGAACGCGAGGAGACCCAGTACTTC
TRBD1	few	14	TRBJ2-7	TRBV12-3/TRBV12-4	CASASGTGVGEQYF	TGTGCCAGCGCTTCCGGGACAGGGGTTGGAGAGCAGTACTTC
TRBD1	few	13	TRBJ1-1	TRBV20-1	CSASWDRDNEAFF	TGCAGTGCTAGTTGGGACAGAGATAATGAAGCTTTCTTT
TRBD2	-	14	TRBJ2-3	TRBV20-1	CSARVAGVPDTQYF	TGCAGTGCTAGAGTAGCGGGAGTGCCAGATACGCAGTATTTT
TRBD1	few	16	TRBJ2-4	TRBV6-1	CASSLLTGAKKNIQYF	TGTGCCAGCAGCCTTCTCACAGGGGCCAAGAAGAACATTCAGTACTTC
-	-	15	TRBJ2-3	TRBV20-1	CSAQQPGSGTDTQYF	TGCAGTGCTCAACAACCCGGTAGCGGCACAGATACGCAGTATTTT
TRBD1	few	16	TRBJ2-1	TRBV12-3/TRBV12-4	CASSWRLDRALNEQFF	TGTGCCAGCAGTTGGCGACTCGACAGGGCCCTCAATGAGCAGTTCTTC
TRBD2	-	18	TRBJ2-1	TRBV20-1	CSASLGLAGDRQYNEQFF	TGCAGTGCCTCCTTGGGACTAGCGGGAGATCGACAATACAATGAGCAGTTCTTC
-	few	14	TRBJ2-7	TRBV6-2/TRBV6-3	CASSYGSSSYEQYF	TGTGCCAGCAGTTACGGGTCCTCCTCCTACGAGCAGTACTTC
-	few	13	TRBJ2-5	TRBV19	CASSIRGQETQYF	TGTGCCAGTAGTATAAGGGGACAAGAGACCCAGTACTTC
TRBD2	-	18	TRBJ2-7	TRBV9	CASSVDGVAGEGDYEQYF	TGTGCCAGCAGCGTAGACGGAGTAGCGGGAGAGGGGGACTACGAGCAGTACTTC
-	few	15	TRBJ2-7	TRBV5-1	CASRSGGTASYEQYF	TGCGCCAGCCGATCAGGAGGGACAGCTTCCTACGAGCAGTACTTC
-	-	14	TRBJ2-3	TRBV20-1	CSASGQELTDTQYF	TGCAGTGCTAGCGGGCAGGAACTCACAGATACGCAGTATTTT
-	few	14	TRBJ2-7	TRBV5-1	CASSETTRGYEQYF	TGCGCCAGCAGCGAGACGACCCGAGGGTACGAGCAGTACTTC
TRBD1	few	14	TRBJ2-3	TRBV6-1	CASRPGQALDTQYF	TGTGCCAGCAGACCGGGACAGGCCTTGGATACGCAGTATTTT
TRBD1	-	15	TRBJ2-1	TRBV24-1	CATSDGTVGYNEQFF	TGTGCCACCAGTGATGGGACAGTGGGTTACAATGAGCAGTTCTTC
-	-	15	TRBJ2-3	TRBV6-5	CASSYRGGPSDTQYF	TGTGCCAGCAGTTACCGAGGGGGGCCCTCAGATACGCAGTATTTT